This T cell receptor beta chain was captured in a study of blood T cell repertoires in COVID-19. Turning to the study itself: T cells, B-cell-depleted T cells, or PBMCs supplied cDNA or gDNA.

The ends were cut back, 6 bases at V and 1 base at J, with 15 bases in the middle. CDR1 is KGHSH and CDR2 is LQKENI in the germline V gene. There are 15 residues in the CDR3. In the authors' methods: Amplification of reference gene primers provided the estimated nucleated cell counts. Sequencing used immunoSEQ multiplex PCR; TCRdb keeps in-frame clones, though not all of them. Clone size and V and J calls were adopted from that table, with D and trimming inferred from the DNA. Of approximately 60,000 clones in the sample, over 75% were seen once. This sequence joins TRBV18 and TRBJ2-5; D perhaps matches TRBD2 (6 bases). Source material: peripheral blood. This sequence originates from a man aged 60 to 69 with acute or convalescent COVID-19. CDR3 amino acids: CASSPDQGGQETQYF. The CDR3, as DNA: TGTGCCAGCTCTCCAGATCAGGGAGGCCAAGAGACCCAGTACTTC. Combining the CDR3 with reference TRBV18 and TRBJ2-5 gives the whole variable domain NAGVMQNPRHLVRRRGQEARLRCSPMKGHSHVYWYRQLPEEGLKFMVYLQKENIIDESGMPKERFSAEFPKEGPSILRIQQVVRGDSAAYFCASSPDQGGQETQYFGPGTRLLVL.